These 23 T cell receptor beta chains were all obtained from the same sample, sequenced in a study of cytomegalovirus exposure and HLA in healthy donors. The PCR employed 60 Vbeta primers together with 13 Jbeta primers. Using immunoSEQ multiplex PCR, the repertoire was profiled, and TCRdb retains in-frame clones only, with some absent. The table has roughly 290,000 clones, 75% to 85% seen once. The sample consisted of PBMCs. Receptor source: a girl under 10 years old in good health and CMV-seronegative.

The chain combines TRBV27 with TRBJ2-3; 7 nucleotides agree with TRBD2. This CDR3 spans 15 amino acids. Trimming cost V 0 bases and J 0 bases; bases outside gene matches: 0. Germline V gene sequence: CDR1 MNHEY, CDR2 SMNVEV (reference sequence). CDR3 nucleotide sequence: TGTGCCAGCAGTTTATCGGGAGGGAGCACAGATACGCAGTATTTT. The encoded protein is CASSLSGGSTDTQYF.

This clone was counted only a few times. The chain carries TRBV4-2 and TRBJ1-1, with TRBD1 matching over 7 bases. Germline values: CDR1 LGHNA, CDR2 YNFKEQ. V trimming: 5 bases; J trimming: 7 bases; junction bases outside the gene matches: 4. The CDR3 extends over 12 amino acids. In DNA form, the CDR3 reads TGTGCCAGCAGCGTAGGGGGCATTGAAGCTTTCTTT. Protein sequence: CASSVGGIEAFF.

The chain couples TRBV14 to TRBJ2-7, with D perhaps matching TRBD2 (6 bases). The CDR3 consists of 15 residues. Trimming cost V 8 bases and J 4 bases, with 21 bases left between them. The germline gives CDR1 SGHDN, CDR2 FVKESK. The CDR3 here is CASAAMGGMTYEQYF. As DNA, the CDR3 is TGTGCCAGCGCGGCGATGGGCGGGATGACTTACGAGCAGTACTTC.

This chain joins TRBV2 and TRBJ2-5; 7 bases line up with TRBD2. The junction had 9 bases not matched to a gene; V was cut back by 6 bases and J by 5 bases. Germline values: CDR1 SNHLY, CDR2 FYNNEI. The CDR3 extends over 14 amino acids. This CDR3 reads CASRPRGEWETQYF. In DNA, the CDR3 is TGTGCCAGCAGGCCTCGGGGGGAGTGGGAGACCCAGTACTTC.

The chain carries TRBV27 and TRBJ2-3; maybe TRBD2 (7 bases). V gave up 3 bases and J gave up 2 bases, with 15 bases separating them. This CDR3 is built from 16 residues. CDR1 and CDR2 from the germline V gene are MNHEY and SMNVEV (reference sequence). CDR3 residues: CASSLLGGGLTDTQYF. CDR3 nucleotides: TGTGCCAGCAGTTTGTTGGGGGGGGGCCTCACAGATACGCAGTATTTT.

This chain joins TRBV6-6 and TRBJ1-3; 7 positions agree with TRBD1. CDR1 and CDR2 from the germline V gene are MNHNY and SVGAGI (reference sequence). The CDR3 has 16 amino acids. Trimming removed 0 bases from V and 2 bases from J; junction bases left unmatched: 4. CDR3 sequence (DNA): TGTGCCAGCAGTTACTCGTCAGGGGGAGCTGGAAACACCATATATTTT. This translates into CASSYSSGGAGNTIYF.

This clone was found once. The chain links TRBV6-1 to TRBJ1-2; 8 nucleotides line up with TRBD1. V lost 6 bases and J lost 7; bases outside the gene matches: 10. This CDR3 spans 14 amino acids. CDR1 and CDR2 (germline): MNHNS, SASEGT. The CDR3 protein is CASSSTGGIVGYTF. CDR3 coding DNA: TGTGCCAGCAGCTCAACAGGGGGGATTGTTGGCTACACCTTC.

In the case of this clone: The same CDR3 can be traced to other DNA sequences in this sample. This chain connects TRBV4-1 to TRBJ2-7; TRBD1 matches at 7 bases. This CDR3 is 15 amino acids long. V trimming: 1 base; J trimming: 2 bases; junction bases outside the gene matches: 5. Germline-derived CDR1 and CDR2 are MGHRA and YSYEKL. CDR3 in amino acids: CASSQGPGQTYEQYF. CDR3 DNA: TGCGCCAGCAGCCAAGGCCCGGGACAGACCTACGAGCAGTACTTC.

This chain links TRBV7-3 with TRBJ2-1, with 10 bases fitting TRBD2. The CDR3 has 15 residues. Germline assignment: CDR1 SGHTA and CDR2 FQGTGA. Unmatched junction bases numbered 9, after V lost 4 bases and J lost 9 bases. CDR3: CASSSSGGAFGEQFF. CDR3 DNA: TGTGCCAGCAGCTCAAGCGGGGGGGCCTTCGGTGAGCAGTTCTTC.

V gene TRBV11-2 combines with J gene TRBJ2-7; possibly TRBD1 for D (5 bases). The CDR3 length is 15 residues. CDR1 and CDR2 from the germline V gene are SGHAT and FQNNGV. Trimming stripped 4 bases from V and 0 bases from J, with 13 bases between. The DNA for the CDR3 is TGTGCCAGCAGCTCTGACACAGGATCCTCCTACGAGCAGTACTTC. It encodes CASSSDTGSSYEQYF. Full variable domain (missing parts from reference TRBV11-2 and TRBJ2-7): EAGVAQSPRYKIIEKRQSVAFWCNPISGHATLYWYQQILGQGPKLLIQFQNNGVVDDSQLPKDRFSAERLKGVDSTLKIQPAKLEDSAVYLCASSSDTGSSYEQYFGPGTRLTVT.

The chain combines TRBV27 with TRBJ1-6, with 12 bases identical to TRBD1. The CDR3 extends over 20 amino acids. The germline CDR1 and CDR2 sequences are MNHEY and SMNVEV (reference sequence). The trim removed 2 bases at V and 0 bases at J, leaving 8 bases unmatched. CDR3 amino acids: CASSLGTGGPMGSYNSPLHF. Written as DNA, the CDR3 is TGTGCCAGCAGTTTAGGGACAGGGGGCCCGATGGGCTCCTATAATTCACCCCTCCACTTT.

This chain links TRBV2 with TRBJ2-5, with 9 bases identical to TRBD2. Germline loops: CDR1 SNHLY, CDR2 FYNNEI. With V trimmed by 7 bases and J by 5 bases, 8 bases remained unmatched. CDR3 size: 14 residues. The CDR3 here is CASNSAGGAETQYF. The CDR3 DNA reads TGTGCCAGCAATTCAGCGGGGGGCGCGGAGACCCAGTACTTC.

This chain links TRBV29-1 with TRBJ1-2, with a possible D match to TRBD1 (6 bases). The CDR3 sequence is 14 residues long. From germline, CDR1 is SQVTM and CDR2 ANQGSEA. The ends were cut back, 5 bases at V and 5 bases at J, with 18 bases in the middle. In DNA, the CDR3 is TGCAGCGTTAAGGACAGCTATCGGCCATATGGCTACACCTTC. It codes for CSVKDSYRPYGYTF.

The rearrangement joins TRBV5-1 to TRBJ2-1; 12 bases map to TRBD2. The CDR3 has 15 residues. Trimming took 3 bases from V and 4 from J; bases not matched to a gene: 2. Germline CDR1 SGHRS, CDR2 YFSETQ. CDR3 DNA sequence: TGCGCCAGCAGCTCACTAGCGGGAGGATACAATGAGCAGTTCTTC. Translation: CASSSLAGGYNEQFF.

This chain's CDR3 is CASSLPSTRNEQYF. The CDR3 DNA reads as TGCGCCAGCAGCTTGCCTAGTACGAGGAACGAGCAGTACTTC. The chain has TRBV5-1 and TRBJ2-7; D ambiguous. The CDR3 runs to 14 residues. Germline CDR1 reads SGHRS; CDR2 reads YFSETQ. V was shortened by 1 base and J by 5 bases, with 13 bases between the two germline ends.

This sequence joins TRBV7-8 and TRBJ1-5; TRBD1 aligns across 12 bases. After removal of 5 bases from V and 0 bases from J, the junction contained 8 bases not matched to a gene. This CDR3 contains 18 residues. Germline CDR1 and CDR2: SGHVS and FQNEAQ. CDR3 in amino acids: CASSQRDRGPYSNQPQHF. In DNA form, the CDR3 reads TGTGCCAGCAGCCAAAGGGACAGGGGGCCTTATAGCAATCAGCCCCAGCATTTT.

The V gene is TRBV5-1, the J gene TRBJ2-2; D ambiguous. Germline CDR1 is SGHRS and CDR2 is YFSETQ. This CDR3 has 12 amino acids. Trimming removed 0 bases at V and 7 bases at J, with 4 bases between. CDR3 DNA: TGCGCCAGCAGCTTGGACGGCGGGGAGCTGTTTTTT. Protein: CASSLDGGELFF.

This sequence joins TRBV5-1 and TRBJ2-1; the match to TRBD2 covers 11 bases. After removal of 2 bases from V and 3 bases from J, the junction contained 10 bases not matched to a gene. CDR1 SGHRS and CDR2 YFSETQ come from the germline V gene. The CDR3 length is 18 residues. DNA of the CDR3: TGCGCCAGCAGCTTCAGACTAGCGGGGAGCACCTTCTACAATGAGCAGTTCTTC. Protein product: CASSFRLAGSTFYNEQFF.

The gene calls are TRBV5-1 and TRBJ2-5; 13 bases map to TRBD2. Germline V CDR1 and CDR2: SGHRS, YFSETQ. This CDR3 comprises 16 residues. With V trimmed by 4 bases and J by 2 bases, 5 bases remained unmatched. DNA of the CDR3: TGCGCCAGCAGCCACGAACTAGCGGGGGGGCAAGAGACCCAGTACTTC. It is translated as CASSHELAGGQETQYF.

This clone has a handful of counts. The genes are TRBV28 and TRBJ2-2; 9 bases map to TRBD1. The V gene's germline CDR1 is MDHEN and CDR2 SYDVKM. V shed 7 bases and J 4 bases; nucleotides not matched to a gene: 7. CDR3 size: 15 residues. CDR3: CASTLGQGSTGELFF. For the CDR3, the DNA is TGTGCCAGCACCCTCGGACAGGGGAGCACCGGGGAGCTGTTTTTT.

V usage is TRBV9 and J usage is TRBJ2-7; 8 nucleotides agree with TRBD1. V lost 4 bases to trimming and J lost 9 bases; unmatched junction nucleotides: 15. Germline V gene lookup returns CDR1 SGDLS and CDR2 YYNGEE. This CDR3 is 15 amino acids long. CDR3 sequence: CASSPGDRPTVAQYF. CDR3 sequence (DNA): TGTGCCAGCAGCCCAGGGGACAGGCCTACGGTCGCGCAGTACTTC.

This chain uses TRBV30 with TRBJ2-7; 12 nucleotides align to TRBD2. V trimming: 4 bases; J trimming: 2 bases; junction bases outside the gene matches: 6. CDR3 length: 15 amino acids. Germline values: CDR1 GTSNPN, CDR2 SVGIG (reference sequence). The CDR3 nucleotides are TGTGCCTGGAACCTAGGGACTAGCGGGCCCTACGAGCAGTACTTC. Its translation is CAWNLGTSGPYEQYF.

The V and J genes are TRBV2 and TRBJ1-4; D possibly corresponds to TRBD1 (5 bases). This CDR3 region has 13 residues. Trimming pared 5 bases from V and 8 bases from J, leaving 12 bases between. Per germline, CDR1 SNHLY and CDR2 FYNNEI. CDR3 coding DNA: TGTGCCAGCAGTCCTACAGGCACAGAAAAACTGTTTTTT. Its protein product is CASSPTGTEKLFF.